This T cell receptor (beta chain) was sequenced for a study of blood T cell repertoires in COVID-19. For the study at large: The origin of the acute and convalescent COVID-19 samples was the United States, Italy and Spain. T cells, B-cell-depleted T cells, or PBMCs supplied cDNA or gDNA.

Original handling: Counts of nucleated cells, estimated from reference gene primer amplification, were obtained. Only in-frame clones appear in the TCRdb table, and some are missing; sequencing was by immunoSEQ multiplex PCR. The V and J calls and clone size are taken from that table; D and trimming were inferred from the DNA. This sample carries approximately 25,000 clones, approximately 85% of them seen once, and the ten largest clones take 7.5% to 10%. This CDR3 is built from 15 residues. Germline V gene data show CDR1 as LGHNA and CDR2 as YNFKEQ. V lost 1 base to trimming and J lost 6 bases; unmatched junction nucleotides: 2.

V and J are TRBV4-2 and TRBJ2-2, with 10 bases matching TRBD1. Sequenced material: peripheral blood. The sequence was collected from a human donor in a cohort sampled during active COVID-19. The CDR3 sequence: CASSQAGQGAGELFF. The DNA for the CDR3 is TGTGCCAGCAGCCAAGCAGGACAGGGGGCCGGGGAGCTGTTTTTT.